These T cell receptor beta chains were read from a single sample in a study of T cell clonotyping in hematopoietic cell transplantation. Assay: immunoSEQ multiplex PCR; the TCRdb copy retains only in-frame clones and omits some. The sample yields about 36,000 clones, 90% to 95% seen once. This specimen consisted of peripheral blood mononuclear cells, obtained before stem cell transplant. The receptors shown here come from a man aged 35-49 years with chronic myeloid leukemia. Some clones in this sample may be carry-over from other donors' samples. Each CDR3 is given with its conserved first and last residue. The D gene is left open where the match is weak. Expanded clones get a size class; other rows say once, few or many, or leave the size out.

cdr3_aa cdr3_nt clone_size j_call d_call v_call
CASSQLLSGNTIYF TGTGCCAGTAGTCAACTGCTCTCTGGAAACACCATATATTTT NA TRBJ1-3 NA TRBV19
CASSIFGTGTYYEQYF TGTGCCAGTAGTATTTTCGGGACAGGGACCTACTACGAGCAGTACTTC NA TRBJ2-7 TRBD1 TRBV19
CASSGVGAGPNTEAFF TGTGCCAGCAGCGGGGTCGGAGCGGGCCCGAACACTGAAGCTTTCTTT once TRBJ1-1 NA TRBV5-8
CASSFFQRGYSPLHF TGTGCCAGCAGTTTTTTCCAGAGGGGGTATTCACCCCTCCACTTT NA TRBJ1-6 NA TRBV28
CASSQASLVQETQYF TGCGCCAGCAGCCAGGCCAGTTTAGTCCAAGAGACCCAGTACTTC NA TRBJ2-5 NA TRBV4-3
CAVLWGTMNTEAFF TGTGCGGTGCTTTGGGGCACTATGAACACTGAAGCTTTCTTT NA TRBJ1-1 NA TRBV6-1
CSVLGQGAGELFF TGCAGCGTTCTCGGACAGGGGGCCGGGGAGCTGTTTTTT NA TRBJ2-2 TRBD1 TRBV29-1
CASSDWEDTEAFF TGTGCCAGCAGTGATTGGGAGGACACTGAAGCTTTCTTT NA TRBJ1-1 NA TRBV6-1
CASSQELGQFYNSPLHF TGCGCCAGCAGCCAGGAGCTCGGCCAGTTCTATAATTCACCCCTCCACTTT NA TRBJ1-6 NA TRBV4-3
CASSVAGQGYANTEAFF TGTGCCAGCAGCGTAGCGGGACAGGGGTACGCGAACACTGAAGCTTTCTTT NA TRBJ1-1 TRBD1 TRBV9
CSVGDRGLPTGELFF TGCAGCGTTGGAGACAGGGGGCTTCCGACCGGGGAGCTGTTTTTT NA TRBJ2-2 TRBD1 TRBV29-1
CASSLIPLDRQDYRETQYF TGTGCCAGCAGTTTAATCCCCTTGGACAGGCAAGATTACCGAGAGACCCAGTACTTC NA TRBJ2-5 TRBD1 TRBV28
CSVEIQGKTGELFF TGCAGCGTTGAAATTCAGGGAAAAACCGGGGAGCTGTTTTTT NA TRBJ2-2 NA TRBV29-1
CASSLVNTEAFF TGTGCCAGCAGCTTGGTAAACACTGAAGCTTTCTTT NA TRBJ1-1 NA TRBV5-6
CASSSTDSLYGYTF TGCGCCAGCAGCTCCACCGACAGCCTCTATGGCTACACCTTC NA TRBJ1-2 NA TRBV5-1
CASSLRDSSYEQYF TGCGCCAGCAGCCTGAGGGACAGCTCCTACGAGCAGTACTTC NA TRBJ2-7 TRBD1 TRBV5-1
CASSPGRVSQFRYTF TGCGCCAGCAGCCCCGGGAGGGTTTCACAATTTCGCTACACCTTC NA TRBJ1-2 NA TRBV4-3
CASSVKCVLNPDTQYF TGTGCCAGCAGCGTAAAATGCGTGCTTAATCCAGATACGCAGTATTTT NA TRBJ2-3 NA TRBV9
CASSGSDSLRGYTF TGTGCCAGCAGTGGTTCGGACAGCCTCCGGGGCTACACCTTC NA TRBJ1-2 NA TRBV25-1
CASSFSTGPNQPQHF TGTGCCAGCAGCTTCTCGACAGGCCCTAATCAGCCCCAGCATTTT NA TRBJ1-5 NA TRBV7-6
CASSPSGTRIYGYTF TGTGCCAGCAGCCCCAGCGGGACACGGATTTATGGCTACACCTTC NA TRBJ1-2 NA TRBV9
CASSPWQGGEKLFF TGTGCCAGCAGCCCTTGGCAGGGAGGTGAAAAACTGTTTTTT once TRBJ1-4 NA TRBV25-1
CAVRGDSGNSPLHF TGTGCAGTGAGGGGCGACAGCGGTAATTCACCCCTCCACTTT once TRBJ1-6 NA TRBV7-2
CAWSLTRSGGYTF TGTGCCTGGAGTCTAACGCGATCGGGTGGCTACACCTTC NA TRBJ1-2 NA TRBV30
CASSLPLASSDSTGELFF TGTGCCAGCAGTTTACCTTTGGCTAGCTCGGATTCCACCGGGGAGCTGTTTTTT NA TRBJ2-2 NA TRBV28
CASSSGGSTDTQYF TGTGCCAGCAGCTCCGGGGGGTCCACAGATACGCAGTATTTT NA TRBJ2-3 TRBD2 TRBV7-9
CASSDGQGVTEAFF TGTGCCAGCAGTGATGGTCAGGGGGTCACTGAAGCTTTCTTT NA TRBJ1-1 TRBD1 TRBV25-1
CASSVQGTGNTIYF TGTGCCAGCAGCGTACAGGGTACCGGAAACACCATATATTTT NA TRBJ1-3 NA TRBV9
CASSSFPGQVTYEQYF TGTGCCAGCAGCTCCTTCCCGGGACAGGTTACCTACGAGCAGTACTTC NA TRBJ2-7 TRBD1 TRBV7-6
CASSPTGTGKETQYF TGCGCCAGCAGCCCAACCGGGACAGGGAAAGAGACCCAGTACTTC NA TRBJ2-5 TRBD1 TRBV4-1
CASGWGGRTGELFF TGTGCCAGCGGGTGGGGGGGTCGCACCGGGGAGCTGTTTTTT NA TRBJ2-2 TRBD2 TRBV6-5
CASSQAGQGSEQYF TGTGCCAGCAGCCAGGCGGGACAGGGGTCCGAGCAGTACTTC NA TRBJ2-7 TRBD1 TRBV4-2
CASSLRGPNEKLFF TGTGCCAGCAGCTTACGGGGACCTAATGAAAAACTGTTTTTT few TRBJ1-4 NA TRBV7-6
CASSLGLRAGGPLETQYF TGTGCCAGCAGCTTAGGGTTGAGGGCGGGGGGGCCTTTAGAGACCCAGTACTTC NA TRBJ2-5 TRBD2 TRBV11-2
CASSYRDPNEKLFF TGTGCCAGCAGTTACAGGGACCCTAATGAAAAACTGTTTTTT NA TRBJ1-4 NA TRBV6-6
CAMWGGGAHGYTF TGTGCCATGTGGGGGGGAGGGGCGCATGGCTACACCTTC NA TRBJ1-2 NA TRBV10-3
CASSIGGMLNYGYTF TGTGCCAGTAGTATAGGCGGGATGCTTAACTATGGCTACACCTTC NA TRBJ1-2 NA TRBV19
CASSLTGDHQPQHF TGTGCCAGCAGTTTGACAGGGGACCATCAGCCCCAGCATTTT NA TRBJ1-5 TRBD1 TRBV28
CASSRGGSTVEKLFF TGTGCCAGCAGCCGCGGGGGTTCGACGGTTGAAAAACTGTTTTTT NA TRBJ1-4 NA TRBV11-3
CASSEAGGVDGYTF TGTGCCAGCAGTGAAGCAGGGGGAGTTGATGGCTACACCTTC NA TRBJ1-2 NA TRBV2
CASSLDSANTGELFF TGTGCCAGCAGCTTAGACAGCGCGAACACCGGGGAGCTGTTTTTT NA TRBJ2-2 NA TRBV7-9
CASSFRDRGGDTQYF TGTGCCAGCAGCTTTCGGGACAGGGGTGGAGATACGCAGTATTTT NA TRBJ2-3 TRBD1 TRBV7-3
CASQAGRGGETQYF TGTGCCAGCCAAGCCGGTAGAGGGGGGGAGACCCAGTACTTC NA TRBJ2-5 NA TRBV2
CASSQGGTLTYEQYF TGCGCCAGCAGCCAAGGGGGAACACTTACCTACGAGCAGTACTTC NA TRBJ2-7 NA TRBV4-1
CAWSVPFRGDNSPLHF TGTGCCTGGAGTGTACCGTTTAGGGGTGATAATTCACCCCTCCACTTT NA TRBJ1-6 NA TRBV30
CASLKFMGANTEAFF TGTGCCAGCTTGAAGTTTATGGGGGCGAACACTGAAGCTTTCTTT NA TRBJ1-1 NA TRBV7-2
CASSQGGRPNEKLFF TGCGCCAGCAGCCAAGGGGGGCGTCCTAATGAAAAACTGTTTTTT NA TRBJ1-4 NA TRBV4-3
CASSGTGDNQPQHF TGTGCCAGCAGTGGGACAGGGGATAATCAGCCCCAGCATTTT few TRBJ1-5 TRBD1 TRBV2
CASSFTGLDYGYTF TGTGCCAGCAGCTTCACGGGGCTAGACTATGGCTACACCTTC NA TRBJ1-2 NA TRBV5-6
CASSDGTGRDDGYTF TGTGCCAGCAGTGATGGGACAGGGAGGGATGATGGCTACACCTTC NA TRBJ1-2 TRBD1 TRBV6-1
CASSYSTGGYTDTQYF TGTGCCAGCAGTTACTCGACGGGGGGCTACACAGATACGCAGTATTTT NA TRBJ2-3 NA TRBV6-5
CASSQDMMAGRNSPLHF TGCGCCAGCAGCCAAGATATGATGGCAGGCCGAAATTCACCCCTCCACTTT NA TRBJ1-6 NA TRBV4-3
CAWDREFGNEQFF TGTGCCTGGGACAGGGAATTTGGAAATGAGCAGTTCTTC NA TRBJ2-1 TRBD1 TRBV30
CASSIGGLADTQYF TGTGCCAGCTCCATCGGGGGGTTGGCAGATACGCAGTATTTT NA TRBJ2-3 TRBD2 TRBV5-6
CASSDPREGNQPQHF TGTGCCAGCAGTGATCCCCGGGAGGGCAATCAGCCCCAGCATTTT NA TRBJ1-5 NA TRBV25-1
CASSSGGLGGGYTF TGTGCCAGCAGTTCAGGGGGTTTGGGTGGTGGCTACACCTTC NA TRBJ1-2 TRBD1 TRBV28
CASSWRSRAEQYF TGCGCCAGCAGCTGGAGGAGTCGGGCCGAGCAGTACTTC NA TRBJ2-7 NA TRBV5-1